The rows below give T cell receptor beta chains drawn from one sample of a study of T-cell memory formation after mild COVID-19. TCRdb reanalysed the 5' RACE reads using MiXCR and keeps one entry per CDR3 protein. This sample has a few hundred thousand distinct CDR3 sequences, with about a fifth found just once. The sequencing sample was made of PBMCs or a T cell subset sorted from them (not recorded which). The origin of the receptors is an adult woman who had mild COVID-19 (a few samples of this study predate the infection). Cell type and time point are not known. The CDR3 runs from the conserved cysteine through the conserved F or W. D genes are given only for firm matches. The size entry is marked missing in some rows and otherwise reads once, few, many or a size class.

>TRBV7-6|19|few|TRBJ2-1|TRBD2
TGTGCCAGCAGCTTACCACGGCTAGCGGGGGGAGGGACCTACAATGAGCAGTTCTTC
CASSLPRLAGGGTYNEQFF
>TRBV6-5|12|few|TRBJ1-2|-
TGTGCCAGCAGTCGCGACGCTTGGGGCTACACCTTC
CASSRDAWGYTF
>TRBV24-1|15|many|TRBJ2-2|-
TGTGCCACCAGTGATTTCCGTGGGACCACCGGGGAGCTGTTTTTT
CATSDFRGTTGELFF
>TRBV12-3/TRBV12-4|15|-|TRBJ2-5|-
TGTGCCAGCAGTTTCAGGTTGGGGGTTAGGGAGACCCAGTACTTC
CASSFRLGVRETQYF
>TRBV28|16|-|TRBJ2-2|-
TGTGCCAGCACCATGAAATTAGCGGTAAACACCGGGGAGCTGTTTTTT
CASTMKLAVNTGELFF
>TRBV4-1|13|-|TRBJ2-5|-
TGCGCCAGCAGCGCGAAGCGGTGGGAGACCCAGTACTTC
CASSAKRWETQYF
>TRBV7-2|12|few|TRBJ1-1|-
TGTGCCAGCAGCTTAGGGTCGAAGGAAGCTTTCTTT
CASSLGSKEAFF
>TRBV29-1|13|few|TRBJ2-7|TRBD1
TGCAGCGCCCCCGGCCAGGGGGCCTACGAGCAGTACTTC
CSAPGQGAYEQYF
>TRBV3-1|12|few|TRBJ2-3|-
TGTGCCAGCAGCCAAGATTGGAAAACGCAGTATTTT
CASSQDWKTQYF
>TRBV30|17|-|TRBJ2-1|TRBD2
TGTGCCTGGACGTCGGCGGGAGGGCCACGGGCCGACAATGAGCAGTTCTTC
CAWTSAGGPRADNEQFF
>TRBV6-2/TRBV6-3|18|few|TRBJ2-1|-
TGTGCCAGCAGTCTAACACCTGGGACCTTTAACTCCTACAATGAGCAGTTCTTC
CASSLTPGTFNSYNEQFF
>TRBV5-1|16|-|TRBJ2-3|TRBD2
TGCGCCAGCAGCTTGGTCGGTAGCGGGACGACAGATACGCAGTATTTT
CASSLVGSGTTDTQYF
>TRBV2|14|-|TRBJ2-1|TRBD1
TGTGCCAGCAGTGAAGGCAGGGGGAAGAATGAGCAGTTCTTC
CASSEGRGKNEQFF
>TRBV30|12|-|TRBJ1-5|-
TGTGCCTGGAATATGGGCGTTGTTCCCCAGCATTTT
CAWNMGVVPQHF
>TRBV4-1|16|-|TRBJ1-1|-
TGCGCCAGCAGCCAAGAGGGGCAGGGGCCTAGCACTGAAGCTTTCTTT
CASSQEGQGPSTEAFF
>TRBV9|15|few|TRBJ2-1|TRBD2
TGTGCCAGCAGCGTAGGAAGGACTAGCCCTAATGAGCAGTTCTTC
CASSVGRTSPNEQFF
>TRBV7-9|14|many|TRBJ2-1|TRBD2
TGTGCCAGCAGCCCTAGGACTAGTTACAATGAGCAGTTCTTC
CASSPRTSYNEQFF
>TRBV18|13|few|TRBJ2-3|TRBD2
TGTGCCAGCTCCGGCGGGAGAACAGATACGCAGTATTTT
CASSGGRTDTQYF
>TRBV7-9|16|-|TRBJ2-3|-
TGTGCCAGCAGCTCCCTCGTAGGCGGCCTCACAGATACGCAGTATTTT
CASSSLVGGLTDTQYF
>TRBV7-8|16|few|TRBJ1-1|-
TGTGCCAGCAGCTTAATACCGGTCGGTTCAGGGACTGGAGCTTTCTTT
CASSLIPVGSGTGAFF
>TRBV7-9|16|few|TRBJ1-1|TRBD1
TGTGCCAGCAGGAGCCGGGACAGGGGTCCTGGCACTGAAGCTTTCTTT
CASRSRDRGPGTEAFF
>TRBV29-1|13|-|TRBJ2-1|-
TGCAGCTCTCGAGGGGCCGCCTACAATGAGCAGTTCTTC
CSSRGAAYNEQFF
>TRBV9|16|-|TRBJ2-7|-
TGTGCCAGCAGCGTGTCCCGGGCCGTAGGTTTGTACGAGCAGTACTTC
CASSVSRAVGLYEQYF
>TRBV20-1|11|few|TRBJ2-1|-
TGCAGTGCCGCCCGGGTGACTGAGCAGTTCTTC
CSAARVTEQFF
>TRBV3-1|14|-|TRBJ1-2|-
TGTGCCAGCAGCCCGGCCGGGGGGCGGAATGGCTACACCTTC
CASSPAGGRNGYTF
>TRBV30|16|-|TRBJ1-5|TRBD1
TGTGCCTGGAGTCAACGGGACAGGGGATACAATCAGCCCCAGCATTTT
CAWSQRDRGYNQPQHF
>TRBV7-6|17|-|TRBJ1-1|TRBD1
TGTGCCAGCAGCTTAGCGGATCTGGGACAGGAGGCCACTGAAGCTTTCTTT
CASSLADLGQEATEAFF
>TRBV7-8|15|-|TRBJ1-5|-
TGTGCCAGCAGCATACTTACAGGGTCGAATCAGCCCCAGCATTTT
CASSILTGSNQPQHF
>TRBV7-9|12|many|TRBJ2-3|-
TGTGCCAGCAGTTTCCGCGCAGATACGCAGTATTTT
CASSFRADTQYF
>TRBV3-1|17|-|TRBJ2-3|TRBD2
TGTGCCAGCAGCCAAGAGCCTAGCGGTCCCCCTAAGGATACGCAGTATTTT
CASSQEPSGPPKDTQYF
>TRBV7-8|15|-|TRBJ1-5|-
TGTGCCAGCAGCCCCCGGCGGTTGATCCGTCAGCCCCAGCATTTT
CASSPRRLIRQPQHF
>TRBV6-1|15|-|TRBJ2-2|-
TGTGCCAGTTCGGGAATTATATACAGCACCGGGGAGCTGTTTTTT
CASSGIIYSTGELFF
>TRBV29-1|12|-|TRBJ1-1|-
TGCAGCGTTGACTCGGACACCCTCGAAGCTTTCTTT
CSVDSDTLEAFF
>TRBV7-9|16|-|TRBJ2-1|-
TGTGCCAGCAGCGGGGGAAAGAGTCGCTCCTACAATGAGCAGTTCTTC
CASSGGKSRSYNEQFF
>TRBV9|11|-|TRBJ2-4|-
TGTGCCAGCAGCGGCCTTGGCATTCAGTACTTC
CASSGLGIQYF
>TRBV20-1|16|few|TRBJ2-1|TRBD2
TGCAGTGCTAGAGATCGGCTAGCGGCCCGTTTTGGTGAGCAGTTCTTC
CSARDRLAARFGEQFF
>TRBV2|20|-|TRBJ1-6|-
TGTGCCAGCAGTGAAGGTCACCCGGGGCAGTCTCTCTCCTATAATTCACCCCTCCACTTT
CASSEGHPGQSLSYNSPLHF
>TRBV20-1|12|-|TRBJ2-3|-
TGCAGTGCTAACAACATGAAGTCTGCGCAGTATTTT
CSANNMKSAQYF
>TRBV12-3/TRBV12-4|14|-|TRBJ1-1|-
TGTGCCAGCAGTTATATCCACCGAGGCACTGAAGCTTTCTTT
CASSYIHRGTEAFF
>TRBV5-6|14|few|TRBJ1-4|-
TGTGCCAGCAGCTTGAAAGGGACTAATGAAAAACTGTTTTTT
CASSLKGTNEKLFF
>TRBV4-1|13|few|TRBJ2-3|-
TGCGCCAGCAGCCCTGAGGAGGGAAATACGCAGTATTTT
CASSPEEGNTQYF
>TRBV11-2|15|few|TRBJ1-5|-
TGTGCCAGCAGCGACAGTCCTTATAGCAATCAGCCCCAGCATTTT
CASSDSPYSNQPQHF
>TRBV7-9|19|few|TRBJ2-7|TRBD2
TGTGCCAGCAGCTTAGGTGTCCAGCCAGGGACTAGCGGGATCTACGAGCAGTACTTC
CASSLGVQPGTSGIYEQYF
>TRBV2|15|many|TRBJ2-1|-
TGTGCCAGCAGTCTTAGCGGAGCCTTGAACAATGAGCAGTTCTTC
CASSLSGALNNEQFF
>TRBV20-1|12|few|TRBJ1-1|TRBD1
TGCAGTGGACAGGGGTACCACACTGAAGCTTTCTTT
CSGQGYHTEAFF
>TRBV30|15|many|TRBJ2-6|-
TGTGCCTGGAGTCCTCACACCTCTGGGGCCAACGTCCTGACTTTC
CAWSPHTSGANVLTF
>TRBV5-5|15|-|TRBJ2-1|TRBD2
TGTGCCAGCAGCTCCTGGCGGGAGGGCCGGGATGAGCAGTTCTTC
CASSSWREGRDEQFF
>TRBV7-2|15|few|TRBJ2-1|TRBD2
TGTGCCAGCAGCTTACTAGCGGGAACCGGCAATGAGCAGTTCTTC
CASSLLAGTGNEQFF
>TRBV6-5|16|-|TRBJ2-5|-
TGTGCCAGCAGAAAGCTAGCGCGGGGAAGCCAGGAGACCCAGTACTTC
CASRKLARGSQETQYF
>TRBV27|15|once|TRBJ1-5|-
TGTGCCAGCAGCCGGGACTGGCGTGCGGATCAGCCCCAGCATTTT
CASSRDWRADQPQHF
>TRBV15|15|-|TRBJ1-2|-
TGTGCCACCAGCAGCTCCGGGACAATTAACTATGGCTACACCTTC
CATSSSGTINYGYTF